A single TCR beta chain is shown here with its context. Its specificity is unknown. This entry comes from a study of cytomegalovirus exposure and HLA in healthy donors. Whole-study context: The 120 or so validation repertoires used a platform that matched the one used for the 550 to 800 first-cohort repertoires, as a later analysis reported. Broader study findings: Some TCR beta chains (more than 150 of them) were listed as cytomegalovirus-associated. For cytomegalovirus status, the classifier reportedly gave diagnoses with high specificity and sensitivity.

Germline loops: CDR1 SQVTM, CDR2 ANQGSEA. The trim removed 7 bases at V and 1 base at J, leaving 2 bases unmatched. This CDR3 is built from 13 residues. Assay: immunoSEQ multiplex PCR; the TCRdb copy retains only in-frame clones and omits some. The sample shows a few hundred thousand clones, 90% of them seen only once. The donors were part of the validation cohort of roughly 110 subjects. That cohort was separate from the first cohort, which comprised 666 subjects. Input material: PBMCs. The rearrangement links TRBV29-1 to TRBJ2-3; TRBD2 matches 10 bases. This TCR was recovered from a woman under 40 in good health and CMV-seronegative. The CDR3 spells CSAGTSGTDTQYF. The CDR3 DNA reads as TGCAGCGCCGGGACTAGCGGCACAGATACGCAGTATTTT.